What follows are 20 T cell receptor beta chains derived from one specimen sequenced in a study of blood T cell repertoires in COVID-19. TCRdb's copy holds only in-frame clones and misses some; the assay was immunoSEQ multiplex PCR. Of about 200,000 clones in the sample, around nine tenths were seen once. The sequenced sample consisted of PBMCs or T cells enriched from blood (not recorded which). Receptors originate from a woman aged 30 to 39 who had been exposed to COVID-19.

The rearrangement joins TRBV21-1 to TRBJ2-3; the table's D call TRBD2 went unverified against the DNA. TRBV21-1 is given as a pseudogene. The CDR3 is 17 amino acids. The CDR3, as DNA: TGTGCCAGCAGCAAAGTTGAGACCGACTTCGGCACAGATACGCAGTATTTT. This encodes CASSKVETDFGTDTQYF.

The chain carries TRBV4-1 and TRBJ2-6, with a weak D call TRBD1 (6 bases). This CDR3 contains 17 residues. The V gene lost 0 bases and the J gene lost 2 bases, with 11 bases spanning the gap. CDR1 MGHRA and CDR2 YSYEKL come from the germline V gene. The CDR3 here is CASSQDARGAGANVLTF. The CDR3, as DNA: TGCGCCAGCAGCCAAGATGCCAGGGGTGCTGGGGCCAACGTCCTGACTTTC.

The chain employs TRBV6-5 and TRBJ1-2; TRBD1 agrees at 7 bases. Germline loops: CDR1 MNHEY, CDR2 SVGAGI. Germline trimming cut 0 bases from V and 8 bases from J; bases unmatched to any gene: 12. The CDR3 contains 16 residues. CDR3 sequence (DNA): TGTGCCAGCAGTTACTCCCACGGTGAGACAGGGCTGGGCTACACCTTC. Its translation is CASSYSHGETGLGYTF.

The chain employs TRBV18 and TRBJ1-2, with D perhaps TRBD1 (6 bases). The germline V gene has CDR1 KGHSH and CDR2 LQKENI. The length of the CDR3 is 15 residues. V gave up 3 bases and J gave up 0 bases, with 11 bases separating them. CDR3: CASSPEGHSNYGYTF. The CDR3 DNA sequence: TGTGCCAGCTCACCCGAGGGACACTCTAACTATGGCTACACCTTC. Based on the CDR3 plus reference TRBV18 and TRBJ1-2, the full variable domain is NAGVMQNPRHLVRRRGQEARLRCSPMKGHSHVYWYRQLPEEGLKFMVYLQKENIIDESGMPKERFSAEFPKEGPSILRIQQVVRGDSAAYFCASSPEGHSNYGYTFGSGTRLTVV.

V usage is TRBV2 and J usage is TRBJ1-5; D is unresolved. CDR3 length equals 13 residues. Germline-derived CDR1 and CDR2 are SNHLY and FYNNEI. The V gene lost 6 bases and the J gene lost 2 bases, with 8 bases spanning the gap. The CDR3 bases are TGTGCCAGCAGGGGGAGGGGCAATCAGCCCCAGCATTTT. It specifies CASRGRGNQPQHF.

The V and J genes are TRBV24-1 and TRBJ2-5; 10 positions agree with TRBD2. The CDR3 is 15 amino acids. In germline, CDR1 is KGHDR, CDR2 SFDVKD. V trimming: 6 bases; J trimming: 1 base; junction bases outside the gene matches: 4. The CDR3 DNA reads as TGTGCCACCAGTCCGGCTAGCGGGGGCCAAGAGACCCAGTACTTC. Protein sequence: CATSPASGGQETQYF.

The chain uses TRBV2 and TRBJ2-2; 10 bases align to TRBD2. Germline V gene data show CDR1 as SNHLY and CDR2 as FYNNEI. The junction had 4 bases not matched to a gene; V was cut back by 5 bases and J by 4 bases. The CDR3 sequence is 15 residues long. CDR3 DNA sequence: TGTGCCAGCAGTTATAGCGGGGGGCTCACCGGGGAGCTGTTTTTT. This translates into CASSYSGGLTGELFF.

The CDR3 DNA is TGTGCCAGCAGCAGGACAGGGACCGGGGAGCTGTTTTTT. Residues: CASSRTGTGELFF. This chain links TRBV11-3 with TRBJ2-2, with 8 bases identical to TRBD1. Looked up from germline, CDR1 is SGHNT and CDR2 is YENEEA. J gave up 5 bases and V 5 bases, and 1 base lay outside the gene matches. There are 13 residues in the CDR3. Based on the CDR3 plus reference TRBV11-3 and TRBJ2-2, the full variable domain is EAGVVQSPRYKIIEKKQPVAFWCNPISGHNTLYWYLQNLGQGPELLIRYENEEAVDDSQLPKDRFSAERLKGVDSTLKIQPAELGDSAVYLCASSRTGTGELFFGEGSRLTVL.

V gene TRBV30 combines with J gene TRBJ1-4, with D possibly TRBD1 on 6 matching bases. From germline, CDR1 is GTSNPN and CDR2 SVGIG (reference sequence). The germline V and J ends were trimmed by 5 bases and 8 bases, with 12 bases remaining between them. The CDR3 is 12 residues long. CDR3 region: CAWQGLGEKLFF. In DNA, the CDR3 is TGTGCCTGGCAGGGGCTAGGGGAAAAACTGTTTTTT. Full variable domain (missing parts from reference TRBV30 and TRBJ1-4): SQTIHQWPATLVQPVGSPLSLECTVEGTSNPNLYWYRQAAGRGLQLLFYSVGIGQISSEVPQNLSASRPQDRQFILSSKKLLLSDSGFYLCAWQGLGEKLFFGSGTQLSVL.

The DNA for the CDR3 is TGTGCCAGTAGCGCGGGACAGAACTACGAGCAGTACTTC. This sequence encodes CASSAGQNYEQYF. The V and J genes are TRBV19 and TRBJ2-7; tentatively, D is TRBD1 (7 bases). The CDR3 has 13 amino acids. The V gene's germline CDR1 is LNHDA and CDR2 SQIVND (reference sequence). The V end was cut by 6 bases, the J end by 3 bases, with 12 bases between.

A few counts support this clone. The rearrangement links TRBV11-3 to TRBJ2-2; D not certain. The CDR3 consists of 13 residues. Germline CDR1 reads SGHNT; CDR2 reads YENEEA. The V end lost 5 bases, the J end lost 5 bases, and 9 bases lay between the germline ends. The CDR3 sequence is CASSPVPTGELFF. CDR3 bases: TGTGCCAGCAGCCCGGTCCCGACCGGGGAGCTGTTTTTT.

The gene calls are TRBV28 and TRBJ1-1, with no clear D. V was clipped by 6 bases and J by 4 bases, with 6 bases between them. The CDR3 is 11 residues long. Germline lookup yields CDR1 MDHEN and CDR2 SYDVKM. In DNA form, the CDR3 reads TGTGCCAGCAGGAGAGGCACTGAAGCTTTCTTT. This codes for CASRRGTEAFF.

The chain combines TRBV5-1 with TRBJ1-3; D might be TRBD1 (5 bases). This CDR3 is built from 15 residues. In germline, CDR1 is SGHRS, CDR2 YFSETQ. V was shortened by 0 bases and J by 0 bases, with 7 bases between the two germline ends. The DNA of the CDR3 is TGCGCCAGCAGCTTGGGGGGCTACTCTGGAAACACCATATATTTT. Translated, it gives CASSLGGYSGNTIYF.

V and J are TRBV30 and TRBJ2-7, with D unresolved. Trimming cost V 2 bases and J 2 bases, with 16 bases left between them. The CDR3 runs to 15 residues. Per the germline V gene, CDR1 is GTSNPN and CDR2 is SVGIG (reference sequence). CDR3 residues: CAWSRLITAPYEQYF. CDR3 DNA: TGTGCCTGGAGTCGTCTTATAACAGCACCCTACGAGCAGTACTTC.

The chain combines TRBV29-1 with TRBJ1-5; maybe TRBD1 (5 bases). The CDR3 is made up of 14 amino acids. The germline V gene has CDR1 SQVTM and CDR2 ANQGSEA. Trimming cost V 5 bases and J 2 bases, with 13 bases left between them. The CDR3: CSVQGGAGNQPQHF. DNA of the CDR3: TGCAGCGTTCAGGGAGGGGCCGGCAATCAGCCCCAGCATTTT.

The rearrangement links TRBV7-8 to TRBJ1-3, with 7 bases aligning to TRBD1. With 6 bases clipped from V and 3 bases from J, the junction kept 11 bases outside the gene matches. The V gene's germline CDR1 is SGHVS and CDR2 FQNEAQ. The CDR3 sequence is 16 residues long. This chain's CDR3 is CASSPFRDSRGNTIYF. The CDR3 DNA reads TGTGCCAGCAGTCCGTTCCGGGACAGCCGTGGAAACACCATATATTTT.

The chain employs TRBV2 and TRBJ1-4; 8 bases are shared with TRBD1. The CDR3 consists of 13 residues. Germline-derived CDR1 and CDR2 are SNHLY and FYNNEI. The trim removed 11 bases at V and 7 bases at J, leaving 9 bases unmatched. CDR3 DNA sequence: TGTGCCGGACGACAGGGGCGGAGTGAAAAACTGTTTTTT. This encodes CAGRQGRSEKLFF.

This rearrangement joins TRBV5-1 to TRBJ1-5; TRBD1 aligns across 7 bases. Trimming took 4 bases from V and 4 from J; bases not matched to a gene: 8. Germline CDR1 is SGHRS and CDR2 is YFSETQ. The CDR3 extends over 15 amino acids. CDR3: CASSAQGDGNQPQHF. The CDR3 DNA sequence: TGCGCCAGCAGCGCGCAGGGGGATGGAAATCAGCCCCAGCATTTT.

The rearrangement uses TRBV25-1 and TRBJ1-2, with 10 bases fitting TRBD1. The CDR3 has 16 residues. Trimming took 7 bases from V and 6 from J; bases not matched to a gene: 14. The germline gives CDR1 MGHDK, CDR2 SYGVNS. The DNA for the CDR3 is TGTGCCAGCACATCCGCGGGACAGGGGATCGTGGATGGCTACACCTTC. It encodes CASTSAGQGIVDGYTF.

The genes are TRBV6-5 and TRBJ2-7; D ambiguous. The CDR3 has 13 amino acids. Germline-derived CDR1 and CDR2 are MNHEY and SVGAGI. V was clipped by 5 bases and J by 2 bases, with 10 bases between them. The CDR3 sequence: CASSRAITYEQYF. CDR3 DNA: TGTGCCAGCAGTCGAGCGATAACCTACGAGCAGTACTTC.